What follows is one T cell receptor (beta chain) and its context. Its antigen is not identified. Measured with immunoSEQ multiplex PCR; TCRdb has only the in-frame clones, and not every one. The sample includes some 64,000 clones, just over 90% of them seen just once. This entry is derived from a study of OX40 agonist ivuxolimab in advanced cancers. The wider study: Dose-escalation patients had hepatocellular carcinoma, melanoma, renal cell or head and neck cancer. Three patients responded partially, comprising one with hepatocellular carcinoma and two with cutaneous melanoma.

No patient had autoimmune disease or received systemic immunosuppression. There are 15 residues in the CDR3. V lost 0 bases and J lost 3, with 7 bases in between. Germline CDR1 SGHDT, CDR2 YYEEEE. Study-wide points: Nonresponders included some who also had low normalized T-cell clonal expansion.

The clonotype comes from an adult with an advanced solid tumor such as melanoma, head and neck, liver or kidney cancer. The chain uses TRBV5-6 and TRBJ1-6; D is uncertain. This material consisted of CD4+ or CD8+ T cells sorted from blood, taken in a trial of the OX40 agonist ivuxolimab. The CDR3 DNA is TGTGCCAGCAGCTTGGAAGGATACTATAATTCACCCCTCCACTTT. The encoded protein is CASSLEGYYNSPLHF.